The clone carrying this T cell receptor (beta chain) was seen at least ten times. Its cognate antigen is unknown. The data originate from a study of T cells after yellow fever vaccination. Whole-study results and caveats: Bulk-population clonotypes that are abundant could appear as contaminants in FACS-sorted repertoires.

TCRdb analysed the 5' RACE reads with MiXCR anew, one entry per CDR3 protein. The repertoire consists of some 240,000 distinct CDR3 sequences, with roughly 4% occurring once and the leading ten covering about a fifth. V lost 3 bases and J lost 0; bases outside the gene matches: 2. The CDR3 runs to 16 residues. The germline CDR1 and CDR2 sequences are SGDLS and YYNGEE. The source was PBMCs, collected 15 days after the yellow fever booster vaccination. V and J are TRBV9 and TRBJ2-3; 12 bases line up with TRBD2. The clonotype originates from a man aged 18-30 years who received the YFV17D yellow fever vaccine. Here the CDR3 DNA reads TGTGCCAGCAGCGCAGGACTAGCGGGGAGCACAGATACGCAGTATTTT. Its protein is CASSAGLAGSTDTQYF.